The 23 T cell receptor beta chains given below trace back to one sample, sequenced in a study of CD8 T cells in ankylosing spondylitis (dated by TCRdb to between 2016 and 2019). On the study overall, not on this receptor specifically: Blood from ankylosing spondylitis patients appeared to be characterized by a TCR beta motif made up of under ten highly homologous amino acid variants.

These receptors have no identified antigens. The library was produced with 5' RACE. The instrument was an Illumina HiSeq 2500. TCRdb applied fastp at Q25 and MiXCR to the public reads, then kept only in-frame beta chains. All rows with the same CDR3 protein become a single entry with the most common DNA and genes. Recorded for this sample are about 440,000 distinct CDR3 sequences; roughly 17% of them occurred a single time. 0.95% to 1.1% of the sample comes from the top ten. Input material: blood, either unsorted or a sorted T cell fraction (not recorded which). Every receptor here comes from a male donor with ankylosing spondylitis.

The rearrangement joins TRBV7-9 to TRBJ2-7; weak D call: TRBD2 (5 bases). The V end was cut by 2 bases, the J end by 4 bases, with 21 bases between. This CDR3 region has 17 residues. From germline, CDR1 is SEHNR and CDR2 FQNEAQ (reference sequence). The CDR3 coding sequence is TGTGCCAGCAGCTTAACGAAAGTGAGAGAGGGAGTATACGAGCAGTACTTC. Protein sequence: CASSLTKVREGVYEQYF.

Comment on this clonotype: A much bigger clone sits one base away, suggesting this may be a read error. The chain carries TRBV7-9 and TRBJ1-1, with 7 bases identical to TRBD1. The CDR3 has 16 amino acids. Losses at the gene ends were 5 bases for V and 4 bases for J; bases not matched to a gene: 13. Germline lookup yields CDR1 SEHNR and CDR2 FQNEAQ (reference sequence). The CDR3 bases are TGTGCCAGCAGCAGCTTCACAGGGGTTGTGGGCACTGAAGCTTTCTTT. Protein sequence: CASSSFTGVVGTEAFF.

Worth noting for this clonotype: Germline is not matched at one junction end, which may reflect a read error. The chain couples TRBV20-1 to TRBJ2-1, with TRBD2 matching over 9 bases. CDR1 is DFQATT and CDR2 is SNEGSKA in the germline V gene (reference sequence). The CDR3 loop spans 14 amino acids. CDR3 in amino acids: CSARVGTSRAELFF. The DNA of the CDR3 is TGCAGTGCTAGAGTGGGGACTAGCCGCGCTGAGCTGTTCTTC.

This clonotype has only a few counts. V is TRBV18 and J is TRBJ2-5; D is perhaps TRBD1 (5 bases). Looked up from germline, CDR1 is KGHSH and CDR2 is LQKENI. Trimming left V 1 base short and J 3 bases short, with 6 bases between. This CDR3 is 13 amino acids long. This chain's CDR3 is CASSPLREETQYF. The CDR3 region has the DNA TGTGCCAGCTCACCACTCAGGGAAGAGACCCAGTACTTC. The whole variable domain, filled in from reference TRBV18 and TRBJ2-5, reads NAGVMQNPRHLVRRRGQEARLRCSPMKGHSHVYWYRQLPEEGLKFMVYLQKENIIDESGMPKERFSAEFPKEGPSILRIQQVVRGDSAAYFCASSPLREETQYFGPGTRLLVL.

The chain links TRBV24-1 to TRBJ2-1, with a tentative D call TRBD1 (6 bases). From germline, CDR1 is KGHDR and CDR2 SFDVKD. CDR3 length: 15 residues. V was trimmed by 3 bases and J by 2 bases, leaving 10 bases between them. CDR3 sequence (DNA): TGTGCCACCAGTGATAATAGGGGGACCTACAATGAGCAGTTCTTC. It translates to CATSDNRGTYNEQFF.

Many counts were recorded for this clonotype. Relative to the germline gene, one junction end is altered; a read error may explain this. The genes are TRBV7-9 and TRBJ2-2; D may be TRBD1 or TRBD2 (5 bases each). This CDR3 is 12 amino acids long. From germline, CDR1 is SEHNR and CDR2 FQNEAQ (reference sequence). In nucleotides, the CDR3 is TGTGCCAGCAGTCTCTCTCGAGGGGAACTGTTTTTT. It is translated as CASSLSRGELFF.

This clonotype was found a few times. J is TRBJ2-5 and V is TRBV6-1; 13 bases map to TRBD2. Germline V gene lookup returns CDR1 MNHNS and CDR2 SASEGT. The J segment lost 5 bases and the V segment lost 5 bases, leaving 8 bases of the junction unmatched. The CDR3 has 16 amino acids. The CDR3 reads CASSTTSGGVFETQYF. In DNA, the CDR3 is TGTGCCAGCAGTACCACTAGCGGGGGGGTTTTTGAGACCCAGTACTTC.

The V gene is TRBV18, the J gene TRBJ2-1, with D unresolved. The CDR3 contains 17 residues. The V end was cut by 1 base, the J end by 0 bases, with 13 bases between. CDR1 and CDR2 (germline): KGHSH, LQKENI. The CDR3 here is CASSPHQVLDSYNEQFF. For the CDR3, the DNA is TGTGCCAGCTCACCACATCAGGTCCTCGACTCCTACAATGAGCAGTTCTTC.

The CDR3 DNA sequence: TGTGCCAGCAGCTTAGGGCTTGGGGAGGCCTACGAGCAGTACTTC. Translated: CASSLGLGEAYEQYF. The chain combines TRBV7-2 with TRBJ2-7, with D tentatively TRBD2 (6 bases). This CDR3 spans 15 amino acids. Germline V lookup: CDR1 SGHTA, CDR2 FQGNSA. V lost 1 base to trimming and J lost 2 bases, with 12 bases between them.

The V gene is TRBV2, the J gene TRBJ1-1, with no clear D. Per germline, CDR1 SNHLY and CDR2 FYNNEI. There are 13 residues in the CDR3. The ends were cut back, 7 bases at V and 0 bases at J, with 9 bases in the middle. CDR3 sequence: CASNAEMNTEAFF. The CDR3, as DNA: TGTGCCAGCAATGCGGAGATGAACACTGAAGCTTTCTTT.

At least ten counts were recorded for this clonotype. This sequence joins TRBV6-1 and TRBJ1-1; 7 bases agree with TRBD1. The CDR3 consists of 15 residues. Germline V gives CDR1 MNHNS, CDR2 SASEGT. After removal of 6 bases from V and 1 base from J, the junction contained 8 bases not matched to a gene. Here the CDR3 reads CASRSPRGANTEAFF. The DNA of the CDR3 is TGTGCCAGCAGGAGCCCCAGGGGGGCGAACACTGAAGCTTTCTTT.

This clonotype was seen a handful of times. V is TRBV19 and J is TRBJ2-2, with 7 bases identical to TRBD2. Germline lookup yields CDR1 LNHDA and CDR2 SQIVND (reference sequence). The CDR3 is 14 residues long. J gave up 5 bases and V 5 bases, and 5 bases lay outside the gene matches. Here the CDR3 DNA reads TGTGCCAGTAGTGGCGGGAGTGGGACCGGGGAGCTGTTTTTT. Its translation is CASSGGSGTGELFF.

The chain joins TRBV7-2 to TRBJ2-3, with 8 bases lining up with TRBD2. Germline V gene lookup returns CDR1 SGHTA and CDR2 FQGNSA. Losses at the gene ends were 4 bases for V and 6 bases for J; bases not matched to a gene: 9. The CDR3 is 15 residues long. CDR3 region: CASSWTGTRADTQYF. The CDR3 coding sequence is TGTGCCAGCAGCTGGACCGGGACTAGAGCCGATACGCAGTATTTT.

V gene TRBV15 combines with J gene TRBJ2-5; TRBD1 might be the D (6 bases). This CDR3 has 14 residues. CDR1 and CDR2 (germline): LNHNV, YYDKDF (reference sequence). V dropped 4 bases and J dropped 4 bases, with 13 bases sitting between them. In DNA form, the CDR3 reads TGTGCCACCAGCACCAGACAGGTACCAGAGACCCAGTACTTC. Its translation: CATSTRQVPETQYF.

The chain couples TRBV12-3 or TRBV12-4 to TRBJ2-1, with D unresolved. This CDR3 spans 16 amino acids. Trimming cost V 3 bases and J 9 bases, with 21 bases left between them. The CDR3 coding sequence is TGTGCCAGCAGTTTTCCCCCTACGGGTTCATCCAGTGAGCAGTTCTTC. Its protein product is CASSFPPTGSSSEQFF.

This clonotype was seen more than once but under ten times. V gene TRBV12-3 or TRBV12-4 combines with J gene TRBJ2-7; 7 bases line up with TRBD1. The length of the CDR3 is 14 residues. V shed 6 bases, J shed 3 bases, and the junction held 8 bases outside the gene matches. CDR3 residues: CASRAGTDLYEQYF. The DNA of the CDR3 is TGTGCCAGCAGAGCCGGGACAGACCTCTACGAGCAGTACTTC.

This clonotype has just a few counts. This chain joins TRBV7-9 and TRBJ2-7, with D possibly TRBD1 on 5 matching bases. The CDR3 is made up of 12 amino acids. Between the trimmed V and J ends, which lost 8 bases and 6 bases, there was a span of 14 bases. CDR1 SEHNR and CDR2 FQNEAQ come from the germline V gene (reference sequence). DNA for the CDR3: TGTGCCAGCTTAGTGCAGGGTGCCGAGCAGTACTTC. Translation gives CASLVQGAEQYF.

The chain uses TRBV28 and TRBJ1-2; TRBD1 aligns across 12 bases. Germline V CDR1 and CDR2: MDHEN, SYDVKM. The CDR3 is made up of 17 amino acids. V shed 5 bases and J 4 bases; nucleotides not matched to a gene: 11. CDR3 DNA sequence: TGTGCCAGCAGTACCCCCGGGACAGGGGGCGGAGGCTATGGCTACACCTTC. Encoded protein: CASSTPGTGGGGYGYTF.

The gene calls are TRBV7-3 and TRBJ2-1, with D tentatively TRBD1 (6 bases). The CDR3 sequence is 15 residues long. Germline V lookup: CDR1 SGHTA, CDR2 FQGTGA. Deletions cut 1 base from V and 1 base from J, with 8 bases between. The CDR3 DNA follows: TGTGCCAGCAGCTTAAACAGGGAGTCCTACAATGAGCAGTTCTTC. Translating it yields CASSLNRESYNEQFF.

This rearrangement joins TRBV7-8 to TRBJ2-7; TRBD1 aligns across 7 bases. CDR1 and CDR2 from the germline V gene are SGHVS and FQNEAQ. V gave up 4 bases and J gave up 5 bases; unmatched junction bases: 11. CDR3 length: 15 residues. Here the CDR3 reads CASSSYTGVRDEQYF. The CDR3 bases are TGTGCCAGCAGCTCATATACAGGGGTTCGGGACGAGCAGTACTTC.

Ten or more counts support this clonotype. J is TRBJ2-5 and V is TRBV20-1; 14 bases fit TRBD2. Germline V gene sequence: CDR1 DFQATT, CDR2 SNEGSKA (reference sequence). This CDR3 has 15 residues. V gave up 4 bases and J gave up 4 bases; unmatched junction bases: 5. The CDR3 DNA reads TGCAGTGCTATCCCCGGGACTAGCGGGGGAGAGACCCAGTACTTC. This encodes CSAIPGTSGGETQYF.

J is TRBJ2-7 and V is TRBV5-1; 7 nucleotides agree with TRBD2. Germline CDR1 is SGHRS and CDR2 is YFSETQ. This CDR3 has 15 amino acids. V shed 0 bases, J shed 4 bases, and the junction held 7 bases outside the gene matches. In DNA form, the CDR3 reads TGCGCCAGCAGCTTGGTTGCGGGGGAACAATACGAGCAGTACTTC. Translation gives CASSLVAGEQYEQYF.

CDR3 DNA: TGCAGTGCTAGAGATCCGGTAGGGCTCACTGAAGCTTTCTTT. The encoded protein is CSARDPVGLTEAFF. This rearrangement joins TRBV20-1 to TRBJ1-1; D ambiguous. V was clipped by 0 bases and J by 4 bases, with 12 bases between them. The CDR3 is 14 amino acids. Germline CDR1 reads DFQATT; CDR2 reads SNEGSKA (reference sequence).